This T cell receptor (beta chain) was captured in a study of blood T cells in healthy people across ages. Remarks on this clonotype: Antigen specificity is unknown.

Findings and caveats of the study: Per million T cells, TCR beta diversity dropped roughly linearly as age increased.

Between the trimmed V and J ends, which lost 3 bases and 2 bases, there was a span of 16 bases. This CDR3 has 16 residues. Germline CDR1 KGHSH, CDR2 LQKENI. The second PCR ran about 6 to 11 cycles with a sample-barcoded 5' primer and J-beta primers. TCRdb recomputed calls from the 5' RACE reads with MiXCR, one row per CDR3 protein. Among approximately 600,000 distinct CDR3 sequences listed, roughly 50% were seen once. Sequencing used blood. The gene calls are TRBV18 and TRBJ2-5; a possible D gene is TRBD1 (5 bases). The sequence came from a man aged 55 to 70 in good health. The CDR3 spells CASSPEGAETQETQYF. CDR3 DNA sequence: TGTGCCAGCTCACCCGAAGGGGCTGAGACTCAAGAGACCCAGTACTTC.